This T cell receptor (beta chain) was recorded in a study of blood T cells in healthy people across ages. V was cut by 3 bases and J by 5 bases, with 13 bases left in between. This CDR3 has 13 residues. Germline V CDR1 and CDR2: SQVTM, ANQGSEA. RNA extraction gave at least 5 micrograms of total RNA per sample. A second PCR, run for about 7 to 12 cycles, used a sample-barcoded 5' primer plus a J-beta primer mix. Every cDNA molecule carried a tag from a template-switch adaptor bearing 12 random nucleotides. Every sample gave at least 3 million paired-end reads containing CDR3. TCRdb called the 5' RACE reads again in MiXCR, with one record for every CDR3 protein. This sample has around 780,000 distinct CDR3 sequences, with around three fifths found just once. The table lists this clonotype with many counts.

The origin of this receptor is a man aged 40-49 years in good health. This rearrangement joins TRBV29-1 to TRBJ2-5, with D maybe TRBD1 (6 bases). Material for sequencing was blood. CDR3 residues: CSVDGGGGETQYF. The CDR3 DNA is TGCAGCGTTGATGGTGGGGGCGGGGAGACCCAGTACTTC.